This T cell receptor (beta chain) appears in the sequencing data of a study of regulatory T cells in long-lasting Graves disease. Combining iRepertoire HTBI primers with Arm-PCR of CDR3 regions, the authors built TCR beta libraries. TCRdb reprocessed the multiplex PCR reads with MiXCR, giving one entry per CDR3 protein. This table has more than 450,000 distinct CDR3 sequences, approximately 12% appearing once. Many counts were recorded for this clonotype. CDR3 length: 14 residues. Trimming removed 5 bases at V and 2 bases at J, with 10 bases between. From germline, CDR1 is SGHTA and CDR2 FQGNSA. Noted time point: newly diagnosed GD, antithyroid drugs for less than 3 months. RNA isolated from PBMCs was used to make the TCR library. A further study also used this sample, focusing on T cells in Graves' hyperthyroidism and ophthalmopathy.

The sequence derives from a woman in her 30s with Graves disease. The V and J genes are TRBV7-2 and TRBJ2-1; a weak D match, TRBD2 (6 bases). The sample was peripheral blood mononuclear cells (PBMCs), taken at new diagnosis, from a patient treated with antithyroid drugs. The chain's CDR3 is CASSGDFAYNEQFF. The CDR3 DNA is TGTGCCAGCAGCGGGGACTTCGCCTACAATGAGCAGTTCTTC.